One sample yielded the 21 T cell receptor beta chains listed below, sequenced in a study of blood T cell repertoires in COVID-19. Some clones are missing from TCRdb's copy, which holds only in-frame ones; the method was immunoSEQ multiplex PCR. The table shows 200,000 to 250,000 clones, with 80% to 90% occurring only once. The sequenced sample consisted of PBMCs or T cells enriched from blood (not recorded which). The receptors were sampled from a woman in her 30s who had been exposed to COVID-19.

This chain uses TRBV3-1 (or the pseudogene TRBV3-2) with TRBJ2-2; D unresolved. CDR1 and CDR2 (germline): LGHDT, YNNKEL (reference sequence). V was pared by 1 base and J by 3 bases, with 9 bases between. The CDR3 runs to 15 residues. The CDR3 region is CASSQGGDHTGELFF. In DNA form, the CDR3 reads TGTGCCAGCAGCCAAGGCGGAGATCACACCGGGGAGCTGTTTTTT.

The chain joins TRBV7-8 to TRBJ1-2; D may be TRBD1 (6 bases). The germline gives CDR1 SGHVS, CDR2 FQNEAQ. Trimming stripped 1 base from V and 8 bases from J, with 23 bases between. The CDR3 spans 17 residues. CDR3: CASSLGFQPGEGNGYTF. CDR3 DNA: TGTGCCAGCAGCTTAGGGTTTCAGCCAGGGGAAGGTAACGGCTACACCTTC.

The genes are TRBV27 and TRBJ1-2; D gene ambiguous. The germline gives CDR1 MNHEY, CDR2 SMNVEV (reference sequence). V was shortened by 4 bases and J by 6 bases, with 12 bases between the two germline ends. This CDR3 is built from 13 residues. The CDR3 spells CASSSLDSNGYTF. CDR3 nucleotides: TGTGCCAGCAGTTCCCTAGACTCTAATGGCTACACCTTC.

CDR3 in amino acids: CASSDSSGGSLLREQYF. Here the CDR3 DNA reads TGTGCCAGCAGCGATTCTAGCGGGGGGTCCCTCCTACGGGAGCAGTACTTC. This chain uses TRBV3-1 (or the pseudogene TRBV3-2) with TRBJ2-7, with TRBD2 matching 11 bases. Trimming took 5 bases from V and 7 from J; bases not matched to a gene: 16. This CDR3 is 17 amino acids long. Germline V gene data show CDR1 as LGHDT and CDR2 as YNNKEL (reference sequence).

Only one count was recorded for this clone. The chain links TRBV11-3 to TRBJ1-1; 8 bases are shared with TRBD1. Unmatched junction bases numbered 5, after V lost 5 bases and J lost 3 bases. Per germline, CDR1 SGHNT and CDR2 YENEEA. The CDR3 covers 14 residues. DNA for the CDR3: TGTGCCAGCAGCCCAAACAGGGGGTACACTGAAGCTTTCTTT. Translated, it gives CASSPNRGYTEAFF.

This clone was found a few times. The V gene is TRBV7-8, the J gene TRBJ1-4; 8 nucleotides align to TRBD1. The CDR3 consists of 14 residues. V lost 3 bases and J lost 3; bases outside the gene matches: 0. Germline CDR1 and CDR2: SGHVS and FQNEAQ. The CDR3 loop is CASSLGQANEKLFF. The CDR3 DNA sequence: TGTGCCAGCAGCTTGGGACAGGCTAATGAAAAACTGTTTTTT. Supplemented by reference TRBV7-8 and TRBJ1-4, the full variable domain reads GAGVSQSPRYKVAKRGQDVALRCDPISGHVSLFWYQQALGQGPEFLTYFQNEAQLDKSGLPSDRFFAERPEGSVSTLKIQRTQQEDSAVYLCASSLGQANEKLFFGSGTQLSVL.

Written as DNA, the CDR3 is TGTGCCACCAATCCCACTGCCTTGAACACTGAAGCTTTCTTT. Its translation is CATNPTALNTEAFF. V is TRBV19 and J is TRBJ1-1; D is unresolved. The CDR3 covers 14 residues. The V gene's germline CDR1 is LNHDA and CDR2 SQIVND (reference sequence). The V gene lost 10 bases and the J gene lost 0 bases, with 15 bases spanning the gap.

The chain is built from TRBV3-1 (or the pseudogene TRBV3-2) and TRBJ2-7, with TRBD2 identical over 14 bases. The CDR3 is made up of 15 amino acids. In germline, CDR1 is LGHDT, CDR2 YNNKEL (reference sequence). J lost 4 bases, V lost 5 bases, and 4 bases had no gene match. DNA of the CDR3: TGTGCCAGCAGCTCACGGACTAGCGGGGGGTACGAGCAGTACTTC. It is translated as CASSSRTSGGYEQYF.

The chain links TRBV10-3 to TRBJ1-1; TRBD1 agrees at 8 bases. Unmatched junction bases numbered 3, after V lost 0 bases and J lost 6 bases. The CDR3 is 14 residues long. Germline CDR1 and CDR2: ENHRY and SYGVKD. CDR3 in amino acids: CAISESAGGPEAFF. The DNA of the CDR3 is TGTGCCATCAGTGAGTCGGCAGGGGGCCCTGAAGCTTTCTTT.

The chain uses TRBV4-2 and TRBJ1-2; TRBD1 aligns across 7 bases. This CDR3 is 17 amino acids long. The J segment lost 0 bases and the V segment lost 0 bases, leaving 7 bases of the junction unmatched. CDR1 and CDR2 from the germline V gene are LGHNA and YNFKEQ. This CDR3 is CASSQEDRSSANYGYTF. DNA of the CDR3: TGTGCCAGCAGCCAAGAGGACAGGAGTTCAGCTAACTATGGCTACACCTTC.

This clone appeared once. V gene TRBV7-3 combines with J gene TRBJ1-1; D may be TRBD1 (5 bases). Trimming cost V 4 bases and J 4 bases, with 13 bases left between them. CDR1 SGHTA and CDR2 FQGTGA come from the germline V gene. The CDR3 spans 14 residues. CDR3 protein: CASSSSGTITEAFF. The CDR3 DNA sequence: TGTGCCAGCAGCTCCTCGGGGACTATCACTGAAGCTTTCTTT.

The rearrangement joins TRBV30 to TRBJ1-5, with a weak D call TRBD1 (5 bases). This CDR3 is built from 13 residues. Trimming cost V 0 bases and J 7 bases, with 10 bases left between them. In germline, CDR1 is GTSNPN, CDR2 SVGIG (reference sequence). The CDR3 sequence is CAWSVGGRQPQHF. The CDR3 DNA sequence: TGTGCCTGGAGTGTGGGGGGGAGACAGCCCCAGCATTTT.

V is TRBV5-4 and J is TRBJ2-7, with D maybe TRBD2 (5 bases). Germline CDR1 and CDR2: SGHNT and YYREEE (reference sequence). Trimming cost V 1 base and J 0 bases, with 11 bases left between them. This CDR3 comprises 15 residues. This CDR3 is CASSLYRGLSYEQYF. CDR3 bases: TGTGCCAGCAGCTTGTATCGGGGTCTCTCCTACGAGCAGTACTTC.

The CDR3 DNA reads as TGCGCCAGCAGTGAGGGACAGGGCTCCTACAATGAGCAGTTCTTC. Protein sequence: CASSEGQGSYNEQFF. V usage is TRBV10-1 and J usage is TRBJ2-1, with TRBD1 matching over 8 bases. The V segment lost 2 bases and the J segment 0 bases; nucleotides outside the gene matches: 0. Germline CDR1 WNHNN, CDR2 SYGVQD (reference sequence). The CDR3 has 15 amino acids.

Note on this clone: Different DNA sequences within this sample yield the same CDR3. This chain links TRBV11-2 with TRBJ2-7, with unresolved D. Germline V gives CDR1 SGHAT, CDR2 FQNNGV. V gave up 3 bases and J gave up 7 bases, with 13 bases separating them. The CDR3 consists of 13 residues. The CDR3 region is CASSLSTVYEQYF. CDR3 bases: TGTGCCAGCAGCTTGTCCACTGTCTATGAGCAGTACTTC.

The chain combines TRBV30 with TRBJ2-7, with TRBD2 matching 7 bases. Looked up from germline, CDR1 is GTSNPN and CDR2 is SVGIG (reference sequence). The V gene end was trimmed by 0 bases and the J gene end by 7 bases; junction bases not matched to a gene: 6. The CDR3 has 13 residues. The CDR3 DNA reads as TGTGCCTGGAGTGTGTGGGCCGGGGGGGAGCAGTACTTC. Encoded protein: CAWSVWAGGEQYF.

The chain has TRBV6-5 and TRBJ2-5; no clear D. V was shortened by 0 bases and J by 7 bases, with 18 bases between the two germline ends. The CDR3 contains 16 residues. The germline gives CDR1 MNHEY, CDR2 SVGAGI. CDR3: CASSYSPRPEVSTQYF. In nucleotides, the CDR3 is TGTGCCAGCAGTTACTCTCCCAGGCCCGAAGTATCGACCCAGTACTTC.

This rearrangement joins TRBV6-5 to TRBJ1-2; a weak D match, TRBD1 (6 bases). The CDR3 runs 16 residues. The V gene's germline CDR1 is MNHEY and CDR2 SVGAGI. V gave up 1 base and J gave up 0 bases, with 12 bases separating them. Here the CDR3 reads CASSYFQGNTNYGYTF. CDR3 DNA sequence: TGTGCCAGCAGTTACTTCCAGGGGAACACTAACTATGGCTACACCTTC.

V gene TRBV18 combines with J gene TRBJ2-7; 7 bases map to TRBD1. The germline V gene has CDR1 KGHSH and CDR2 LQKENI. The CDR3 spans 12 residues. V lost 6 bases and J lost 6; bases outside the gene matches: 5. CDR3 in amino acids: CASSPDRVEQYF. In nucleotides, the CDR3 is TGTGCCAGCTCCCCTGACAGGGTCGAGCAGTACTTC.

The rearrangement links TRBV18 to TRBJ1-4; possibly TRBD1 for D (5 bases). The CDR3 consists of 17 residues. Germline V gene sequence: CDR1 KGHSH, CDR2 LQKENI. The ends were cut back, 2 bases at V and 5 bases at J, with 18 bases in the middle. This CDR3 is CASSPIVSAGANEKLFF. The DNA for the CDR3 is TGTGCCAGCTCACCAATTGTATCCGCTGGGGCAAATGAAAAACTGTTTTTT.

The rearrangement links TRBV7-2 to TRBJ1-3; 8 bases are a match to TRBD1. The CDR3 runs 15 residues. Germline V gene data show CDR1 as SGHTA and CDR2 as FQGNSA. V was clipped by 5 bases and J by 4 bases; unmatched bases: 7. The chain's CDR3 is CASSAGTGGGNTIYF. CDR3 nucleotides: TGTGCCAGCAGCGCCGGGACAGGAGGAGGAAACACCATATATTTT.